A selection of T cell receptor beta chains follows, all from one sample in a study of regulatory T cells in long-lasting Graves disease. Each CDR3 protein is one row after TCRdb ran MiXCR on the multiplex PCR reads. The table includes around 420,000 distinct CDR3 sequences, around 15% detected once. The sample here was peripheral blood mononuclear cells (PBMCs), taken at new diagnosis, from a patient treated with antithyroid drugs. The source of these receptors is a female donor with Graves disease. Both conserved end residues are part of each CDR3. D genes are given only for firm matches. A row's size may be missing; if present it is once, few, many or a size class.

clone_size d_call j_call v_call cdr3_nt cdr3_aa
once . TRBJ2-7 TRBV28 TGTGCCAGCAGTTTCGGCGGGACAGCCCCTTACGAGCAGTACTTC CASSFGGTAPYEQYF
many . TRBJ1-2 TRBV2 TGTGCCAGGAGGACAACCAACTATGGCTACACCTTC CARRTTNYGYTF
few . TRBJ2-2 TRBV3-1 TGTGCCAGCAGCCAGGGTAGGGGTCGAACCGGGGAGCTGTTTTTT CASSQGRGRTGELFF
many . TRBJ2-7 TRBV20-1 TGCAGTGCTAGACCCAGGCCCAATTACGAGCAGTACTTC CSARPRPNYEQYF
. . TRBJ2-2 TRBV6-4 TGTGCCAGCAGTGACTCGCAGGACACCGGGGAGCTGTTTTTT CASSDSQDTGELFF
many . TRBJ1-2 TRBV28 TGTGCCAGCAGTTTATTACAAACCCATGGCTACACCTTC CASSLLQTHGYTF
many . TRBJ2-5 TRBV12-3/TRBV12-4 TGTGCCAGCAGCTGGGAGGGGGGAATCCAGTACTTC CASSWEGGIQYF
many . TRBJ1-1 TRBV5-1 TGCGCCAGCAACTCCCCGGGGTCTGGCACTGAAGCTTTCTTT CASNSPGSGTEAFF
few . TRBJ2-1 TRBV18 TGTGCCAGCTCACCCCGGGGCGCAAATTATGAGCAGTTCTTC CASSPRGANYEQFF
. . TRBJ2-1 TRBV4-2 TGTGCCAGCAGCCACCGCTCTGACCTTATTGAGCAGTTCTTC CASSHRSDLIEQFF
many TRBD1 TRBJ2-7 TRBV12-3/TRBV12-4 TGTGCCAGCAGACCCCGGGGGACAGGCGGTACCTACGAGCAGTACTTC CASRPRGTGGTYEQYF